Relative to its sample, the clone carrying this TCR beta chain is medium-sized. The data derive from a study of CD8 T cells in ankylosing spondylitis. V lost 3 bases and J 7 bases, leaving 16 bases between the germline ends. The length of the CDR3 is 14 residues. From germline, CDR1 is SGDLS and CDR2 YYNGEE. In TCRdb, the 5' RACE reads were re-called with MiXCR into one record per CDR3 protein. Of some 27,000 distinct CDR3 sequences in the sample, about 5.2% are singletons; the top ten hold around 2%. The receptor comes from a female donor with ankylosing spondylitis or in good health (not recorded which). The material sequenced was blood, either unsorted or a sorted T cell fraction (not recorded which). The V gene is TRBV9, the J gene TRBJ1-2, with D possibly being TRBD1 (6 bases). The DNA for the CDR3 is TGTGCCAGCAGCGCCCTGACAGGAGTCGGTGGCTACACCTTC. The encoded protein is CASSALTGVGGYTF.